This passage covers 7 T cell receptor beta chains from one sample sequenced in a study of blood T cell repertoires in COVID-19. Assay used: immunoSEQ multiplex PCR; TCRdb lists only in-frame clones, some missing. The data contain some 74,000 clones, approximately 80% of them singletons. The specimen was peripheral blood. The receptors shown here come from a woman aged 45-60 years with acute or convalescent COVID-19.

The chain couples TRBV6-5 to TRBJ1-6, with 9 bases identical to TRBD1. CDR3 length: 13 residues. The trim removed 6 bases at V and 8 bases at J, leaving 2 bases unmatched. The germline CDR1 and CDR2 sequences are MNHEY and SVGAGI. DNA of the CDR3: TGTGCCAGCAGGAGGGACAGGGATTCACCCCTCCACTTT. Translated: CASRRDRDSPLHF.

This chain connects TRBV11-2 to TRBJ2-7; weak D call: TRBD1 (5 bases). The CDR3 totals 14 residues. Per the germline V gene, CDR1 is SGHAT and CDR2 is FQNNGV. The V and J ends lost 5 bases and 4 bases respectively, with 15 bases between them. The CDR3 nucleotides read TGTGCCAGCAGCCACCACACGCAGGGTTACGAGCAGTACTTC. Translation: CASSHHTQGYEQYF. Full variable domain (missing parts from reference TRBV11-2 and TRBJ2-7): EAGVAQSPRYKIIEKRQSVAFWCNPISGHATLYWYQQILGQGPKLLIQFQNNGVVDDSQLPKDRFSAERLKGVDSTLKIQPAKLEDSAVYLCASSHHTQGYEQYFGPGTRLTVT.

The CDR3 loop reads CASSPGLSTDTQYF. The CDR3 DNA sequence: TGTGCCAGCAGCCCCGGGTTAAGCACAGATACGCAGTATTTT. The J gene is TRBJ2-3, the V gene TRBV7-9; D remains unclear. V lost 5 bases and J 0 bases, leaving 9 bases between the germline ends. Germline lookup yields CDR1 SEHNR and CDR2 FQNEAQ (reference sequence). The length of the CDR3 is 14 residues.

This rearrangement joins TRBV4-3 to TRBJ2-2; a weak D match, TRBD2 (5 bases). Germline V gene sequence: CDR1 LGHNA, CDR2 YSLEER. CDR3 length: 16 residues. The V gene lost 0 bases and the J gene lost 1 base, with 9 bases spanning the gap. The CDR3 DNA reads as TGCGCCAGCAGCCAAGATAGAGGGAGGAACACCGGGGAGCTGTTTTTT. It specifies CASSQDRGRNTGELFF.

Only one count was recorded for this clone. The chain carries TRBV5-1 and TRBJ1-3; D is perhaps TRBD1 (5 bases). The CDR3 extends over 15 amino acids. V lost 1 base and J 8 bases, leaving 16 bases between the germline ends. Germline V lookup: CDR1 SGHRS, CDR2 YFSETQ. CDR3 residues: CASSLRTGPRDTIYF. DNA for the CDR3: TGCGCCAGCAGCTTGCGTACAGGACCAAGGGACACCATATATTTT.

The chain carries TRBV5-4 and TRBJ1-2; D not certain. V was cut by 1 base and J by 8 bases, with 12 bases left in between. This CDR3 contains 13 residues. Germline lookup yields CDR1 SGHNT and CDR2 YYREEE (reference sequence). CDR3 region: CASSLKHLGGYTF. CDR3 sequence (DNA): TGTGCCAGCAGCTTGAAGCACTTGGGCGGCTACACCTTC.

The sample holds one count of this clone. The V gene is TRBV5-1, the J gene TRBJ2-7, with D maybe TRBD2 (5 bases). CDR3 size: 14 residues. Germline CDR1 SGHRS, CDR2 YFSETQ. Trimming shortened V by 2 bases and J by 3 bases, and 12 bases separated the two germline ends. The CDR3 DNA is TGCGCCAGCAGCTTCGCTCGGGAAGGCTACGAGCAGTACTTC. Its translation: CASSFAREGYEQYF.